Below are 25 T cell receptor beta chains sequenced from a single sample in a study of post-analysis software for immune sequencing data. The authors incorporated unique molecular identifiers into the TCR beta cDNA libraries. MiXCR was run by TCRdb on the PCR reads, yielding one entry per CDR3 protein. The sample has hundreds of thousands of distinct CDR3 sequences; 55% to 60% are singletons. Their antigens remain unidentified. Points from the study as a whole: Patients used about 5 TRBV segments, including TRBV5-6, TRBV5-1 and TRBV20-1, more often than controls.

The material sequenced was blood. Every receptor here comes from a girl aged 2 to 10 with multiple sclerosis.

A single count supports this clonotype. The chain has TRBV20-1 and TRBJ2-7; D is ambiguous. The J call is in doubt because the DNA end fits TRBJ2-5 better. CDR1 is DFQATT and CDR2 is SNEGSKA in the germline V gene (reference sequence). The CDR3 is made up of 11 amino acids. The CDR3 DNA is TGCAGTGCAAGCGAGGCCGAGACCCAGTACTTC. This codes for CSASEAETQYF.

The V gene is TRBV7-2, the J gene TRBJ1-2; TRBD1 might be the D (6 bases). Germline CDR1 and CDR2: SGHTA and FQGNSA. Trimming removed 5 bases from V and 1 base from J, with 14 bases in between. This CDR3 spans 15 amino acids. This CDR3 is CASSPGGGGNYGYTF. The CDR3 DNA reads as TGTGCCAGCAGCCCCGGCGGGGGCGGTAACTATGGCTACACCTTC.

The chain has TRBV6-5 and TRBJ1-5, with a tentative D call TRBD1 (6 bases). Trimming shortened V by 0 bases and J by 2 bases, and 8 bases separated the two germline ends. The germline CDR1 and CDR2 sequences are MNHEY and SVGAGI. There are 15 residues in the CDR3. The CDR3 here is CASSYSRTGNQPQHF. The CDR3 DNA reads as TGTGCCAGCAGTTACTCCCGGACAGGCAATCAGCCCCAGCATTTT.

The chain employs TRBV20-1 and TRBJ2-4, with a possible D match to TRBD2 (5 bases). CDR1 and CDR2 from the germline V gene are DFQATT and SNEGSKA (reference sequence). This CDR3 comprises 16 residues. Trimming took off 3 bases at V and 0 bases at J, with 15 bases between the two ends. The CDR3 sequence: CSASGTQGLAKNIQYF. CDR3 coding DNA: TGCAGTGCTAGCGGTACACAAGGACTAGCCAAAAACATTCAGTACTTC.

The chain combines TRBV10-1 with TRBJ2-5, with 7 bases matching TRBD2. The V segment lost 3 bases and the J segment 5 bases; nucleotides outside the gene matches: 6. CDR1 and CDR2 from the germline V gene are WNHNN and SYGVQD (reference sequence). This CDR3 region has 14 residues. The CDR3 loop reads CASSEAGPMETQYF. CDR3 DNA sequence: TGCGCCAGCAGTGAAGCGGGACCGATGGAGACCCAGTACTTC.

The chain joins TRBV9 to TRBJ2-1; the match to TRBD2 covers 10 bases. The germline gives CDR1 SGDLS, CDR2 YYNGEE. The CDR3 covers 12 residues. With 5 bases clipped from V and 10 bases from J, the junction kept 3 bases outside the gene matches. CDR3 DNA: TGTGCCAGCAGGTCGACTAGCGGGGAGCAGTTCTTC. Protein: CASRSTSGEQFF.

In DNA form, the CDR3 reads TGTGCCAGCATCCCGCGGGAGCGGGAGGGCACAGATACGCAGTATTTT. Translation: CASIPREREGTDTQYF. J is TRBJ2-3 and V is TRBV5-5; 9 positions agree with TRBD2. This CDR3 spans 16 amino acids. V shed 6 bases, J shed 1 base, and the junction held 9 bases outside the gene matches. Looked up from germline, CDR1 is SGHKS and CDR2 is YYEKEE (reference sequence).

The DNA of the CDR3 is TGTGCCAGCAGCTTTCGGACCGGGCAGGGGTACAATGAGCAGTTCTTC. Its translation is CASSFRTGQGYNEQFF. This chain joins TRBV7-2 and TRBJ2-1, with D possibly being TRBD1 (6 bases). V was trimmed by 3 bases and J by 4 bases, leaving 16 bases between them. This CDR3 is 16 amino acids long. The germline CDR1 and CDR2 sequences are SGHTA and FQGNSA.

This chain links TRBV5-1 with TRBJ2-5; no definite D call. The V end lost 0 bases, the J end lost 5 bases, and 17 bases lay between the germline ends. The CDR3 is made up of 16 amino acids. Germline V lookup: CDR1 SGHRS, CDR2 YFSETQ. For the CDR3, the DNA is TGCGCCAGCAGCTTGGGGTTGGTGGAGTACGGTGAGACCCAGTACTTC. Residues: CASSLGLVEYGETQYF.

DNA for the CDR3: TGCGCCAGCAGCCGGACCGGCGCAGCTTACGGGGCCAACGTCCTGACTTTC. Residues: CASSRTGAAYGANVLTF. This chain links TRBV4-3 with TRBJ2-6; D remains ambiguous. Germline V gene lookup returns CDR1 LGHNA and CDR2 YSLEER. CDR3 length: 17 residues. Between the trimmed V and J ends, which lost 4 bases and 4 bases, there was a span of 17 bases.

This clonotype came up a few times. This chain joins TRBV6-2 or TRBV6-3 and TRBJ1-5, with TRBD1 as a possible D gene (5 bases). The CDR3 has 18 amino acids. Germline V CDR1 and CDR2: MNHEY, SVGEGT. Trimming left V 6 bases short and J 1 base short, with 22 bases between. The CDR3, as DNA: TGTGCCAGCAGCAACGGTGGGGGGGGACGGGGAAGCAATCAGCCCCAGCATTTT. Its translation is CASSNGGGGRGSNQPQHF.

The V call is TRBV9, the J call TRBJ2-1, with 7 positions matching TRBD2. Germline V gene sequence: CDR1 SGDLS, CDR2 YYNGEE. The CDR3 is made up of 15 amino acids. V was clipped by 1 base and J by 6 bases; unmatched bases: 7. CDR3 sequence reads: CASSVSGTLPNEQFF. Here the CDR3 DNA reads TGTGCCAGCAGCGTAAGCGGGACTCTTCCCAATGAGCAGTTCTTC.

This sequence joins TRBV7-3 and TRBJ2-1, with D perhaps matching TRBD2 (6 bases). Per the germline V gene, CDR1 is SGHTA and CDR2 is FQGTGA. Trimming cost V 5 bases and J 7 bases, with 21 bases left between them. The CDR3 has 16 amino acids. CDR3 in amino acids: CASSPPGLGLRNEQFF. The CDR3 coding sequence is TGTGCCAGCAGCCCTCCGGGACTGGGTTTGAGGAATGAGCAGTTCTTC.

This chain connects TRBV20-1 to TRBJ1-2; D is perhaps TRBD1 (5 bases). V was shortened by 6 bases and J by 5 bases, with 13 bases between the two germline ends. Germline lookup yields CDR1 DFQATT and CDR2 SNEGSKA (reference sequence). The CDR3 has 12 amino acids. Here the CDR3 DNA reads TGCAGTGCCACTCCTGGGGGGTATGGCTACACCTTC. It specifies CSATPGGYGYTF.

This clonotype was seen a single time. The chain is built from TRBV5-6 and TRBJ2-5, with D possibly being TRBD1 or TRBD2 (5 bases each). The end of the DNA fits TRBJ2-1 better, so the J call may be wrong. Germline V gives CDR1 SGHDT, CDR2 YYEEEE. This CDR3 comprises 15 residues. The CDR3 DNA reads TGTGCCAGCAGCCACGTCACCGGGGCTCAAGAGACCCAGTTCTTC. Protein sequence: CASSHVTGAQETQFF.

The chain carries TRBV11-2 and TRBJ2-5; a weak D match, TRBD1 (6 bases). Deletions cut 4 bases from V and 11 bases from J, with 20 bases between. This CDR3 is 14 amino acids long. Germline V CDR1 and CDR2: SGHAT, FQNNGV. The CDR3 spells CASSWLTRGNEQYF. CDR3 coding DNA: TGTGCCAGCAGCTGGTTAACCAGGGGCAATGAGCAGTACTTC.

V is TRBV5-1 and J is TRBJ2-1; D is possibly TRBD2 (6 bases). Germline V gives CDR1 SGHRS, CDR2 YFSETQ. Trimming took 7 bases from V and 4 from J, leaving 18 bases between them. This CDR3 has 15 residues. In DNA, the CDR3 is TGCGCCAGCGACAAAGCGGAGGAGGGGTACAATGAGCAGTTCTTC. This sequence encodes CASDKAEEGYNEQFF. The full variable domain, with the rest looked up from reference TRBV5-1 and TRBJ2-1, is KAGVTQTPRYLIKTRGQQVTLSCSPISGHRSVSWYQQTPGQGLQFLFEYFSETQRNKGNFPGRFSGRQFSNSRSEMNVSTLELGDSALYLCASDKAEEGYNEQFFGPGTRLTVL.

This chain connects TRBV20-1 to TRBJ2-7, with D possibly TRBD2 on 6 matching bases. Germline loops: CDR1 DFQATT, CDR2 SNEGSKA (reference sequence). The CDR3 is 13 residues long. Trimming shortened V by 5 bases and J by 7 bases, and 18 bases separated the two germline ends. CDR3 amino acids: CSAPAPGGREQYF. In nucleotides, the CDR3 is TGCAGTGCTCCGGCACCCGGAGGGAGGGAGCAGTACTTC.

The CDR3 coding sequence is TGTGCCAGCAGCCCCCAGGAGGATTCACCCCTCCACTTT. Its protein is CASSPQEDSPLHF. The rearrangement joins TRBV7-2 to TRBJ1-6; D gene ambiguous. The CDR3 sequence is 13 residues long. V dropped 5 bases and J dropped 8 bases, with 10 bases sitting between them. Germline CDR1 and CDR2: SGHTA and FQGNSA. The full variable domain, in which reference TRBV7-2 and TRBJ1-6 provide the parts outside the CDR3, is GAGVSQSPSNKVTEKGKDVELRCDPISGHTALYWYRQSLGQGLEFLIYFQGNSAPDKSGLPSDRFSAERTGGSVSTLTIQRTQQEDSAVYLCASSPQEDSPLHFGNGTRLTVT.

This clonotype occurred a few times. The V and J genes are TRBV4-1 and TRBJ2-2; 7 positions agree with TRBD1. Per germline, CDR1 MGHRA and CDR2 YSYEKL. V dropped 3 bases and J dropped 0; count of bases not matched to a gene: 7. CDR3 length: 17 amino acids. The CDR3 protein is CASSQDRDSANTGELFF. CDR3 nucleotides: TGCGCCAGCAGCCAGGACCGGGACAGCGCGAACACCGGGGAGCTGTTTTTT.

The gene calls are TRBV25-1 and TRBJ2-1, with 7 bases that match TRBD2. V trimming: 8 bases; J trimming: 10 bases; junction bases outside the gene matches: 11. Per germline, CDR1 MGHDK and CDR2 SYGVNS. CDR3 length: 13 residues. The CDR3 loop reads CASAPGLHGEQFF. DNA for the CDR3: TGTGCCAGCGCCCCGGGACTACACGGGGAGCAGTTCTTC.

V and J are TRBV12-3 or TRBV12-4 and TRBJ2-7; possible D gene TRBD2, 6 bases. The CDR3 sequence is 14 residues long. Trimming took off 8 bases at V and 0 bases at J, with 14 bases between the two ends. CDR3 in DNA: TGTGCCAGCCAAGTGGCGGGAAGCTCCTACGAGCAGTACTTC. As protein: CASQVAGSSYEQYF.

The chain is built from TRBV29-1 and TRBJ1-1; D remains unclear. The germline CDR1 and CDR2 sequences are SQVTM and ANQGSEA. This CDR3 region has 13 residues. V lost 2 bases, J lost 1 base, and 8 bases lay in between. This chain's CDR3 is CSVESQANTEAFF. The CDR3 DNA follows: TGCAGCGTTGAATCCCAGGCGAACACTGAAGCTTTCTTT.

The chain is built from TRBV6-5 and TRBJ1-2; 7 bases map to TRBD1. In germline, CDR1 is MNHEY, CDR2 SVGAGI. This CDR3 contains 13 residues. V shed 9 bases and J 9 bases; nucleotides not matched to a gene: 13. CDR3 bases: TGTGCCAGTCAAACAGGGACAGATGATTGCTACACCTTC. Translating gives CASQTGTDDCYTF.

The CDR3 nucleotides are TGTGCCAGCAGTTTAGGGACAACCAACACTGAAGCTTTCTTT. Amino acid sequence: CASSLGTTNTEAFF. This chain joins TRBV12-3 or TRBV12-4 and TRBJ1-1, with D possibly being TRBD1 (5 bases). V was shortened by 1 base and J by 2 bases, with 8 bases between the two germline ends. The CDR3 is 14 residues long.